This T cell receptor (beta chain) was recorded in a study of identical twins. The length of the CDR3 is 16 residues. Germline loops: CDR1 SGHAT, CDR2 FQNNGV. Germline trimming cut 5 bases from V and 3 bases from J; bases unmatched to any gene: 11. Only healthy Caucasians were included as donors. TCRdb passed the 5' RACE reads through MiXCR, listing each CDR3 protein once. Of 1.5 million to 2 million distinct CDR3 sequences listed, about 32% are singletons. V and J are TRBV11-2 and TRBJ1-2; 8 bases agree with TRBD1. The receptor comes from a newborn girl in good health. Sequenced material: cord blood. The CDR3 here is CASSPRTGTTDYGYTF. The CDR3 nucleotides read TGTGCCAGCAGCCCCCGGACAGGGACAACGGACTATGGCTACACCTTC.